Reported below is one TCR beta chain. Its antigen is not identified. Produced via immunoSEQ multiplex PCR; TCRdb's table is partial and in-frame only. The sample has tens of thousands of clones, roughly 95% seen once. These data belong to a study of human thymus T cells. CDR1 is MDHEN, CDR2 SYDVKM, per germline. Trimming took 4 bases from V and 7 from J; bases not matched to a gene: 7. This CDR3 is 15 amino acids long. General study results and limits: V and J genes seemed to be used with bias in thymic and blood repertoires.

Thymus tissue was removed during corrective cardiac surgery. The TCR originated in a girl under two years old with a congenital heart defect but otherwise immunologically healthy. V gene TRBV28 combines with J gene TRBJ2-1; 10 bases agree with TRBD1. Specimen: thymus tissue. The CDR3 spells CASSSGTGDGNEQFF. Here the CDR3 DNA reads TGTGCCAGCAGTTCGGGGACAGGGGATGGGAATGAGCAGTTCTTC. The complete variable domain, with remaining parts taken from reference TRBV28 and TRBJ2-1, reads DVKVTQSSRYLVKRTGEKVFLECVQDMDHENMFWYRQDPGLGLRLIYFSYDVKMKEKGDIPEGYSVSREKKERFSLILESASTNQTSMYLCASSSGTGDGNEQFFGPGTRLTVL.